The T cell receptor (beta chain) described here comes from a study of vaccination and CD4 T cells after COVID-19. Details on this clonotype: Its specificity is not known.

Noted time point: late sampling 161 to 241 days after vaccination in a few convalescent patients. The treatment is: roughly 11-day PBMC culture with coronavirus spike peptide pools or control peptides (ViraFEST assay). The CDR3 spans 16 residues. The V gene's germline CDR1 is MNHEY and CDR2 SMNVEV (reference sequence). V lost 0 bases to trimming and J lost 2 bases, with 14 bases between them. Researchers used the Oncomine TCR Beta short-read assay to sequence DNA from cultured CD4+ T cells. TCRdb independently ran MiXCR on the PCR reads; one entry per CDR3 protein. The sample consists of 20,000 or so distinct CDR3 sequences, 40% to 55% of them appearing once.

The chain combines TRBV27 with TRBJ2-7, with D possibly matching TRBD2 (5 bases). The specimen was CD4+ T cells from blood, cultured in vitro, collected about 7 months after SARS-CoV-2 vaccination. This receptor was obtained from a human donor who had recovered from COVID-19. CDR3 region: CASSLSVPASTYEQYF. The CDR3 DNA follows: TGTGCCAGCAGTTTATCAGTTCCCGCTAGCACCTACGAGCAGTACTTC.